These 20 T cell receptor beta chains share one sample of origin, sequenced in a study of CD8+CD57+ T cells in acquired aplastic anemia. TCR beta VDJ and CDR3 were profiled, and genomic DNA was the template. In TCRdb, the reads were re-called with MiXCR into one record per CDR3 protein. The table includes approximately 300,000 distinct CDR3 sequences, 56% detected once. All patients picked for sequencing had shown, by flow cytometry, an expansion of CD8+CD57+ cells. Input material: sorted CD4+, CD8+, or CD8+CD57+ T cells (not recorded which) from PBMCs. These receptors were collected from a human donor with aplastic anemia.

DNA for the CDR3: TGTGCCAGCAGCTTAGCCCCGAATTCACCCCTCCACTTT. Its translation: CASSLAPNSPLHF. The chain combines TRBV7-2 with TRBJ1-6; D remains ambiguous. CDR1 and CDR2 (germline): SGHTA, FQGNSA. V shed 0 bases and J shed 7 bases, with 4 bases lying between them. CDR3 length equals 13 residues.

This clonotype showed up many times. The CDR3: CASSGGLAGGGETQYF. CDR3 nucleotides: TGTGCCAGCAGCGGCGGACTAGCGGGAGGGGGAGAGACCCAGTACTTC. This chain uses TRBV5-8 with TRBJ2-5, with 15 nucleotides matching TRBD2. CDR3 length: 16 amino acids. After removal of 4 bases from V and 4 bases from J, the junction contained 5 bases not matched to a gene. Germline CDR1 is SGHTS and CDR2 is YDEGEE. The whole variable domain, filled in from reference TRBV5-8 and TRBJ2-5, reads EAGVTQSPTHLIKTRGQQATLRCSPISGHTSVYWYQQALGLGLQFLLWYDEGEERNRGNFPPRFSGRQFPNYSSELNVNALELEDSALYLCASSGGLAGGGETQYFGPGTRLLVL.

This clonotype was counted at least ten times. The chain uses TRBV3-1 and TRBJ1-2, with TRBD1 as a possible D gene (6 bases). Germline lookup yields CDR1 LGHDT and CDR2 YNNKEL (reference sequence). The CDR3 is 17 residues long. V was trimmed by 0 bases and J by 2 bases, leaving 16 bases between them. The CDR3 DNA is TGTGCCAGCAGCCAAGATCGTGGGGGAAGGGGGAACTATGGCTACACCTTC. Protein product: CASSQDRGGRGNYGYTF. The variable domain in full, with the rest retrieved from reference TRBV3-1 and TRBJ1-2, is DTAVSQTPKYLVTQMGNDKSIKCEQNLGHDTMYWYKQDSKKFLKIMFSYNNKELIINETVPNRFSPKSPDKAHLNLHINSLELGDSAVYFCASSQDRGGRGNYGYTFGSGTRLTVV.

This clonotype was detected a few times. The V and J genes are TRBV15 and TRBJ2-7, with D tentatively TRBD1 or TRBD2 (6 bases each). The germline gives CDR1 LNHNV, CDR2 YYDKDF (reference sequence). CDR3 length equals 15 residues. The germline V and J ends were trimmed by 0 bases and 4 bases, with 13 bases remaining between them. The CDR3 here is CATSRDRGGTYEQYF. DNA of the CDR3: TGTGCCACCAGCAGAGACAGGGGAGGAACATACGAGCAGTACTTC.

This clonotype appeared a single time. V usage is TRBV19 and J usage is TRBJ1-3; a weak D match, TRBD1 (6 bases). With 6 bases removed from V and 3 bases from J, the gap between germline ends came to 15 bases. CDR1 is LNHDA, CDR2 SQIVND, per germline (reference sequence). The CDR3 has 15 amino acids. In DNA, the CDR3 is TGTGCCAGTAGAACTGCAGGGGTTGTTGGAAACACCATATATTTT. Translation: CASRTAGVVGNTIYF.

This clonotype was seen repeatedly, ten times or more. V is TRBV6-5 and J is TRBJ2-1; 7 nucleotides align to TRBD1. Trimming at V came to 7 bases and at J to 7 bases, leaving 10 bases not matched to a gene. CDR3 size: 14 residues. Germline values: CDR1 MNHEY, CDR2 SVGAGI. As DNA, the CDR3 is TGTGCCAGCATCGACAGGGAGCGTCGTAATGAGCAGTTCTTC. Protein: CASIDRERRNEQFF.

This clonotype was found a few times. CDR3 DNA sequence: TGTGCCAGCGCGTACTTTCGGAGCGAGCAGTACTTC. As protein: CASAYFRSEQYF. V usage is TRBV7-2 and J usage is TRBJ2-7; D ambiguous. The length of the CDR3 is 12 residues. Trimming cost V 8 bases and J 6 bases, with 14 bases left between them. Germline V gene lookup returns CDR1 SGHTA and CDR2 FQGNSA.

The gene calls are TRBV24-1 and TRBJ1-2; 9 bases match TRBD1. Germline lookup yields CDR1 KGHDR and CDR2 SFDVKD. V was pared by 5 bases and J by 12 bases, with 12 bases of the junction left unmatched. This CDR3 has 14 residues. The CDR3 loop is CATSARSGTGPNTF. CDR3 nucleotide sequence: TGTGCCACCAGTGCCCGCTCCGGGACAGGGCCAAACACCTTC.

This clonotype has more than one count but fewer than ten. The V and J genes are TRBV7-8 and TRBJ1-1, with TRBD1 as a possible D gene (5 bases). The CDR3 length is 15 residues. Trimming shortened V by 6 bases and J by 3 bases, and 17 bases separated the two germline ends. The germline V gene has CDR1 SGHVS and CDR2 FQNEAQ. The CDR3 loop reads CASSLSGGMYTEAFF. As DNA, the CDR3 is TGTGCCAGCAGTCTCTCCGGGGGGATGTACACTGAAGCTTTCTTT.

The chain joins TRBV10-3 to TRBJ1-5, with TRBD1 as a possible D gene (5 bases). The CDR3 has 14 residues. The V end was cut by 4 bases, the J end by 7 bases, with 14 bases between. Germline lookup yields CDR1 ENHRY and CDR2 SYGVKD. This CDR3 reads CAISGATRDQPQHF. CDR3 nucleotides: TGTGCCATCAGTGGGGCCACGCGGGACCAGCCCCAGCATTTT.

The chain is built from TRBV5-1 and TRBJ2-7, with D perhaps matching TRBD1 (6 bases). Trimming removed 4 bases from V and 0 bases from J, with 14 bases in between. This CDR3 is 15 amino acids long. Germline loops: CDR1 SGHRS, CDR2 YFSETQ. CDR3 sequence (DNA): TGCGCCAGCAGCACCACGACAGGAGCCTCCTACGAGCAGTACTTC. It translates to CASSTTTGASYEQYF.

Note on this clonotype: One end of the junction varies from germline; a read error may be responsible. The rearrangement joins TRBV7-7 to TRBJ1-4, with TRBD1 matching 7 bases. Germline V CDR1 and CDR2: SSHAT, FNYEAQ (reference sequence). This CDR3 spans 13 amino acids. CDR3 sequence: CTSSTGVHEKLFF. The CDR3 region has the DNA TGTACCAGCTCTACAGGGGTCCATGAAAAGCTGTTTTTT.

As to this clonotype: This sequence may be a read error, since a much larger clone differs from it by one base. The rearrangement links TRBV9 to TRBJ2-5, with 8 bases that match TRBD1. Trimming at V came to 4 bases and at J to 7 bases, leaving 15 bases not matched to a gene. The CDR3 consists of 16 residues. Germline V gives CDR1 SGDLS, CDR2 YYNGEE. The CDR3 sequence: CASSLGQGTGQRTQYF. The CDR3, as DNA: TGTGCCAGCAGCTTGGGCCAGGGGACAGGACAAAGGACCCAGTACTTC.

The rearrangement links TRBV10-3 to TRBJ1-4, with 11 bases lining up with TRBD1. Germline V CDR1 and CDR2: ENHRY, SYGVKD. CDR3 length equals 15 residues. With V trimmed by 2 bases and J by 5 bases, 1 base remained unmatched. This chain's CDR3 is CAISEGTGGNEKLFF. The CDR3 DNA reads TGTGCCATCAGTGAGGGGACAGGGGGAAATGAAAAACTGTTTTTT.

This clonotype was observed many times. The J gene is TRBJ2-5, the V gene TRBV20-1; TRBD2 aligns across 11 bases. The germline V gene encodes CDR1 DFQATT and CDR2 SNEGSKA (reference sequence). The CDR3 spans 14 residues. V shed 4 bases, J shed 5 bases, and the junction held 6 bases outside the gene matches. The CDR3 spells CSATDSGGAETQYF. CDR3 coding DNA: TGCAGTGCTACTGATAGCGGGGGGGCCGAGACCCAGTACTTC.

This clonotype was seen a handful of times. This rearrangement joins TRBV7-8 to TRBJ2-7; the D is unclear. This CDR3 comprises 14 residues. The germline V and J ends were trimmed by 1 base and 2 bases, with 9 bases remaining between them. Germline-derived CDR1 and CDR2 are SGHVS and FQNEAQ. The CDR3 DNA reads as TGTGCCAGCAGCTTAGGTGGGGTAGCCTACGAGCAGTACTTC. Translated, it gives CASSLGGVAYEQYF.

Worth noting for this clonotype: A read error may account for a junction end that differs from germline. DNA of the CDR3: TGTGCTAGCAGCTTAGGGGTCGAAGATACGCAGTATTTT. It yields the protein CASSLGVEDTQYF. The rearrangement joins TRBV7-7 to TRBJ2-3; weak D call: TRBD1 (5 bases). Germline CDR1 SSHAT, CDR2 FNYEAQ (reference sequence). The CDR3 runs to 13 residues.

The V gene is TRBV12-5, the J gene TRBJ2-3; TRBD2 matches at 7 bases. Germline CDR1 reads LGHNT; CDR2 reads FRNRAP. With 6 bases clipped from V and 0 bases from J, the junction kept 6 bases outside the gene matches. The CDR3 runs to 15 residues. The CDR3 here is CASGPSGTSTDTQYF. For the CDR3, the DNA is TGTGCTAGTGGCCCGAGCGGGACGAGCACAGATACGCAGTATTTT. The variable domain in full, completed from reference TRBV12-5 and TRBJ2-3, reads DARVTQTPRHKVTEMGQEVTMRCQPILGHNTVFWYRQTMMQGLELLAYFRNRAPLDDSGMPKDRFSAEMPDATLATLKIQPSEPRDSAVYFCASGPSGTSTDTQYFGPGTRLTVL.

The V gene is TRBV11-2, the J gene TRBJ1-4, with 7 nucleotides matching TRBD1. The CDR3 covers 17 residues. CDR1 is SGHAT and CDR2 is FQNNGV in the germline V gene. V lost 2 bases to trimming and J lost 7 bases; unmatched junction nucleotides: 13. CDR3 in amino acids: CASSLQQLAGGGEKLFF. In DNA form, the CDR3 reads TGTGCCAGCAGCTTACAGCAGTTGGCAGGGGGAGGTGAAAAACTGTTTTTT.

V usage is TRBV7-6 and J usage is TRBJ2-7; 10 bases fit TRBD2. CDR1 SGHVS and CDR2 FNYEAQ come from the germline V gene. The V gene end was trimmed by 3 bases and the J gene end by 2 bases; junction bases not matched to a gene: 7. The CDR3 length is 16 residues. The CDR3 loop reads CASSFPEREGTYEQYF. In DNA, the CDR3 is TGTGCCAGCAGCTTCCCCGAGCGGGAGGGAACCTACGAGCAGTACTTC.